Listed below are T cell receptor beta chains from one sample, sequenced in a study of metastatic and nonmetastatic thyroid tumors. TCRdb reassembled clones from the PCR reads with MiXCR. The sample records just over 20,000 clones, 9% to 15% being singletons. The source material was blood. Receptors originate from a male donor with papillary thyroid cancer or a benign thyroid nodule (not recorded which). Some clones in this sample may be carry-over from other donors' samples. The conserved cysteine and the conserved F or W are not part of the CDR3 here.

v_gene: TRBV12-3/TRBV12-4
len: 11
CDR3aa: ASSLGAGVRAF

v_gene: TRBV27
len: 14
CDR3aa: ASSRSPGTSTDTQY

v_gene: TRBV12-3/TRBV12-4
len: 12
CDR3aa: ASNRDLITDTQY

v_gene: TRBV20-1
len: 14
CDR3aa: SARDPGGAGANVLT

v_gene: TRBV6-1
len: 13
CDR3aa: ASSPVPDGNQPQH

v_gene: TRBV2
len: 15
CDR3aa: ASSEPQGRGQNYGYT

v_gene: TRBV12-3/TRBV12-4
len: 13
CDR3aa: ASNPTGEGGGEQF

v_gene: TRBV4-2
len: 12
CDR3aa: ASSQAGLSYEQY

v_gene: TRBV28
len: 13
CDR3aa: ASSFLDGGGTEAF

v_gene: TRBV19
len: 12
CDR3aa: ASKLAGSTDTQY

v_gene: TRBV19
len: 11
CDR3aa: ASHRKGGYGYT

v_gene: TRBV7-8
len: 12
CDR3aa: ASSLGGAAGELF

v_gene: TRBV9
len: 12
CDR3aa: ASSPTGPNYGYT